Each of the 18 T cell receptor beta chains below was sequenced from the same sample in a study of breast tumors, draining lymph nodes, adjacent tissues. TCRdb ran MiXCR on the multiplex PCR reads and lists one entry per CDR3 protein. This sample has 150,000 to 200,000 distinct CDR3 sequences; 30% to 35% occur once, and the top ten carry around 4.5%. Samples came from axillary lymph nodes draining the breast cancer. The specimen was axillary lymph node tissue. These receptors all come from a female donor with breast cancer. Some clones in this sample may be carry-over from other donors' samples.

The chain joins TRBV29-1 to TRBJ2-7, with D maybe TRBD1 (6 bases). The CDR3 is made up of 14 amino acids. Looked up from germline, CDR1 is SQVTM and CDR2 is ANQGSEA. V was shortened by 8 bases and J by 2 bases, with 19 bases between the two germline ends. The CDR3 nucleotides read TGCAGCTCACCCATTACAGGGCTTACCTACGAGCAGTACTTC. It encodes CSSPITGLTYEQYF.

This clonotype was picked up many times. This sequence joins TRBV11-2 and TRBJ1-3; TRBD1 matches at 7 bases. Germline assignment: CDR1 SGHAT and CDR2 FQNNGV. V lost 5 bases to trimming and J lost 0 bases; unmatched junction nucleotides: 10. The CDR3 spans 17 residues. The CDR3 nucleotides are TGTGCCAGCAGCCGATCGGGACAGTTCTACTCTGGAAACACCATATATTTT. Translation gives CASSRSGQFYSGNTIYF.

This clonotype was found many times. The CDR3: CSVIRKRPSEAFF. The CDR3 bases are TGCAGCGTTATTCGAAAGCGTCCGTCTGAAGCTTTCTTT. The J gene is TRBJ1-1, the V gene TRBV29-1; D is ambiguous. Germline V gene lookup returns CDR1 SQVTM and CDR2 ANQGSEA. This CDR3 is 13 amino acids long. The V gene lost 5 bases and the J gene lost 6 bases, with 16 bases spanning the gap. The whole variable domain, filled in from reference TRBV29-1 and TRBJ1-1, reads SAVISQKPSRDICQRGTSLTIQCQVDSQVTMMFWYRQQPGQSLTLIATANQGSEATYESGFVIDKFPISRPNLTFSTLTVSNMSPEDSSIYLCSVIRKRPSEAFFGQGTRLTVV.

The chain has TRBV5-1 and TRBJ1-1, with D uncertain. Germline V gene sequence: CDR1 SGHRS, CDR2 YFSETQ. V lost 6 bases, J lost 5 bases, and 14 bases lay in between. The CDR3 has 13 amino acids. The CDR3 is CASNWGGVTEAFF. Here the CDR3 DNA reads TGCGCCAGCAACTGGGGAGGCGTAACTGAAGCTTTCTTT.

There are a few counts of this clonotype. This chain joins TRBV7-9 and TRBJ1-2; unclear D gene. The CDR3 totals 18 residues. CDR1 and CDR2 from the germline V gene are SEHNR and FQNEAQ (reference sequence). With 2 bases removed from V and 6 bases from J, the gap between germline ends came to 25 bases. The CDR3 region is CASSLSGQSGTLAHGYTF. In DNA form, the CDR3 reads TGTGCCAGCAGCTTAAGCGGGCAGTCAGGAACTTTGGCGCATGGCTACACCTTC.

This clonotype was counted ten times or more. The CDR3 loop reads CASSLEPDSFYEQYF. CDR3 nucleotides: TGTGCCAGCAGCTTAGAGCCGGACAGTTTCTACGAGCAGTACTTC. V is TRBV11-2 and J is TRBJ2-7; a possible D gene is TRBD1 (6 bases). Germline V CDR1 and CDR2: SGHAT, FQNNGV. CDR3 length equals 15 residues. V was trimmed by 0 bases and J by 3 bases, leaving 12 bases between them.

This chain uses TRBV27 with TRBJ1-5; D ambiguous. Looked up from germline, CDR1 is MNHEY and CDR2 is SMNVEV (reference sequence). This CDR3 is built from 18 residues. V was cut by 2 bases and J by 0 bases, with 17 bases left in between. CDR3 in DNA: TGTGCCAGCAGTTTAATGTCGTCAAACAGTTATAGCAATCAGCCCCAGCATTTT. Its translation is CASSLMSSNSYSNQPQHF.

In its sample, this clonotype was seen many times. The CDR3 here is CASSPGDRTGDYEQYF. The CDR3 region has the DNA TGTGCCAGCAGCCCCGGCGACAGGACAGGGGACTACGAGCAGTACTTC. This chain links TRBV11-3 with TRBJ2-7, with 9 bases lining up with TRBD1. J was trimmed by 3 bases and V by 5 bases; bases with no gene match: 11. Germline CDR1 and CDR2: SGHNT and YENEEA. The CDR3 sequence is 16 residues long.

This clonotype showed up many times. The genes are TRBV25-1 and TRBJ2-1; D unclear. The CDR3 covers 15 residues. Trimming pared 5 bases from V and 3 bases from J, leaving 14 bases between. Germline CDR1 MGHDK, CDR2 SYGVNS. The CDR3 DNA reads as TGTGCCAGCAGTCCGTGGGAACGAAACTACAATGAGCAGTTCTTC. This sequence encodes CASSPWERNYNEQFF.

In its sample, this clonotype was seen many times. V usage is TRBV9 and J usage is TRBJ2-3; 10 bases are shared with TRBD2. Trimming at V came to 2 bases and at J to 4 bases, leaving 7 bases not matched to a gene. In germline, CDR1 is SGDLS, CDR2 YYNGEE. This CDR3 region has 16 residues. The CDR3 nucleotides read TGTGCCAGCAGCGTCACTAGCGGGAAGGATGCAGATACGCAGTATTTT. Protein: CASSVTSGKDADTQYF.

This clonotype was found many times. This rearrangement joins TRBV2 to TRBJ2-2, with D possibly being TRBD2 (5 bases). V was clipped by 7 bases and J by 5 bases, with 14 bases between them. The germline gives CDR1 SNHLY, CDR2 FYNNEI. This CDR3 region has 14 residues. The CDR3 sequence: CASTREPRTGELFF. The CDR3 nucleotides are TGTGCCAGCACGAGGGAGCCGAGAACCGGGGAGCTGTTTTTT.

This clonotype was counted ten times or more. The chain combines TRBV7-2 with TRBJ2-5; TRBD2 might be the D (6 bases). This CDR3 has 15 amino acids. Trimming stripped 3 bases from V and 4 bases from J, with 15 bases between. From germline, CDR1 is SGHTA and CDR2 FQGNSA. The CDR3 spells CASSFVGLGGETQYF. The DNA for the CDR3 is TGTGCCAGCAGCTTCGTTGGACTCGGGGGAGAGACCCAGTACTTC.

The chain uses TRBV24-1 and TRBJ2-5, with D perhaps matching TRBD2 (6 bases). CDR3 length: 16 residues. Germline V lookup: CDR1 KGHDR, CDR2 SFDVKD. V gave up 5 bases and J gave up 3 bases, with 18 bases separating them. CDR3 loop: CATSGPMEGEKETQYF. CDR3 sequence (DNA): TGTGCCACCAGTGGCCCGATGGAGGGCGAGAAAGAGACCCAGTACTTC.

The chain recombines TRBV6-6 with TRBJ1-1, with 7 bases fitting TRBD1. The ends lost 2 bases at V and 4 bases at J; junction bases unmatched: 7. The CDR3 loop spans 15 amino acids. CDR1 is MNHNY and CDR2 is SVGAGI in the germline V gene (reference sequence). As DNA, the CDR3 is TGTGCCAGCAGTTACGAGACAGGGTCGGTCACTGAAGCTTTCTTT. Translating it yields CASSYETGSVTEAFF.

The V and J genes are TRBV27 and TRBJ2-1, with D perhaps TRBD2 (6 bases). The CDR3 contains 14 residues. Germline CDR1 is MNHEY and CDR2 is SMNVEV (reference sequence). The V end was cut by 4 bases, the J end by 8 bases, with 15 bases between. The CDR3 here is CASSYSGTYDEQFF. For the CDR3, the DNA is TGTGCCAGCAGTTATTCCGGGACTTACGATGAGCAGTTCTTC.

Details on this clonotype: A much larger clone is a single base away; this may be a read error. The chain links TRBV19 to TRBJ2-7, with D maybe TRBD2 (6 bases). Germline V lookup: CDR1 LNHDA, CDR2 SQIVND (reference sequence). CDR3 size: 14 residues. The CDR3 DNA sequence: TGTGCCAGTAGTTACTTGGGGGGAATCAACGAGCAGCACTTC. Its translation is CASSYLGGINEQHF.

This clonotype has at least ten counts. This sequence joins TRBV7-9 and TRBJ2-1; weak D call: TRBD2 (5 bases). Germline V gene data show CDR1 as SEHNR and CDR2 as FQNEAQ (reference sequence). The CDR3 spans 11 residues. Trimming removed 3 bases from V and 12 bases from J, with 9 bases in between. The CDR3 DNA sequence: TGTGCCAGCAGCTTTCAAGCGGCGCAGTTCTTC. The encoded protein is CASSFQAAQFF.

This clonotype was seen many times. The CDR3 nucleotides are TGCAGTGCTAGAGATCTCGTCGGACTAGCAGACAATGAGCAGTTCTTC. It codes for CSARDLVGLADNEQFF. The chain combines TRBV20-1 with TRBJ2-1, with 8 bases that match TRBD2. The V and J ends lost 0 bases and 5 bases, in that order; junction bases with no gene match: 9. This CDR3 spans 16 amino acids. The germline V gene has CDR1 DFQATT and CDR2 SNEGSKA (reference sequence).